Detailed here is one TCR beta chain. No antigen is known for it. CDR3 length equals 17 residues. V was clipped by 1 base and J by 8 bases, with 22 bases between them. Germline V gene sequence: CDR1 SGDLS, CDR2 YYNGEE. Generated by immunoSEQ multiplex PCR, the TCRdb table keeps only in-frame clones and is missing some. The sample gives over 60,000 clones, 85% to 95% of which show up once; about 3% is in the top ten. The sample comes from a study of cytomegalovirus exposure and HLA in healthy donors. General study findings and limits: A few chains linked to CMV were shown in vitro to be specific for CMV antigens. It was reported that the classifier diagnosed cytomegalovirus status with high specificity and sensitivity in both the original and validation cohorts.

The approximately 120-subject validation cohort, separate from the approximately 670-subject first cohort, included the donors. The J gene is TRBJ1-3, the V gene TRBV9, with a tentative D call TRBD1 (5 bases). The clonotype was recovered from a man aged 18 to 35 in good health and CMV-seronegative. The sequencing input was PBMCs. CDR3 bases: TGTGCCAGCAGCGTAAGGGCAGGGTCGTCCTTCGGTGACACCATATATTTT. It encodes CASSVRAGSSFGDTIYF.